This entry lists 18 T cell receptor beta chains sequenced from one sample in a study of human T cells and chemical hapten exposure. The time point denotes: patch test 1, 2 weeks after DPC sensitization. Specified treatment: therapeutic diphenylcyclopropenone sensitization with weekly scalp DPC. TCRdb reprocessed the RACE reads with MiXCR, giving one entry per CDR3 protein. Here the sample spans fewer than 400,000 distinct CDR3 sequences, roughly 6.9% being singletons. The sequencing used whole blood, collected in connection with sensitization to the hapten diphenylcyclopropenone (DPC). The receptors derive from a woman under 30 with alopecia areata. Some clones in this sample may be carry-over from other donors' samples.

This clonotype was detected many times. This chain links TRBV4-1 with TRBJ1-4, with unresolved D. The germline V and J ends were trimmed by 4 bases and 0 bases, with 6 bases remaining between them. This CDR3 is built from 14 residues. The V gene's germline CDR1 is MGHRA and CDR2 YSYEKL. The chain's CDR3 is CASSLDTTNEKLFF. The CDR3 DNA follows: TGCGCCAGCAGCCTAGATACAACTAATGAAAAACTGTTTTTT.

This clonotype was observed a few times. The V call is TRBV12-3 or TRBV12-4, the J call TRBJ1-2, with 10 bases identical to TRBD1. V lost 3 bases and J lost 4; bases outside the gene matches: 5. The CDR3 runs to 15 residues. This chain's CDR3 is CASSLGDRGIYGYTF. The DNA for the CDR3 is TGTGCCAGCAGTTTGGGGGACAGGGGTATCTATGGCTACACCTTC.

The rearrangement joins TRBV29-1 to TRBJ1-5; a possible D gene is TRBD1 (6 bases). V lost 5 bases to trimming and J lost 5 bases, with 10 bases between them. Germline V gene data show CDR1 as SQVTM and CDR2 as ANQGSEA. The CDR3 runs to 12 residues. CDR3 sequence (DNA): TGCAGCGTTCGGGACACTGATCAGCCCCAGCATTTT. This encodes CSVRDTDQPQHF.

This clonotype was detected many times. The chain links TRBV12-3 or TRBV12-4 to TRBJ2-2; D may be TRBD2 (5 bases). Between the trimmed V and J ends, which lost 2 bases and 7 bases, there was a span of 14 bases. The CDR3 consists of 15 residues. CDR3 DNA: TGTGCCAGCAGTTTACGGGGAATAAAAAACGGGGAGCTGTTTTTT. This encodes CASSLRGIKNGELFF.

This clonotype has ten or more counts. This chain links TRBV7-3 with TRBJ2-4, with 10 bases lining up with TRBD2. From germline, CDR1 is SGHTA and CDR2 FQGTGA. Trimming took 2 bases from V and 5 from J; bases not matched to a gene: 3. This CDR3 has 15 residues. CDR3 region: CASSLGLAGENIQYF. The CDR3 coding sequence is TGTGCCAGCAGCTTAGGCCTAGCGGGAGAAAACATTCAGTACTTC.

The rearrangement uses TRBV6-2 or TRBV6-3 and TRBJ2-1; D possibly matches TRBD1 or TRBD2 (6 bases each). Germline V CDR1 and CDR2: MNHEY, SVGEGT. This CDR3 has 12 residues. V lost 7 bases, J lost 12 bases, and 16 bases lay in between. CDR3 protein: CASKEEKGGQFF. CDR3 nucleotide sequence: TGTGCCAGCAAAGAGGAAAAGGGGGGGCAGTTCTTC.

V usage is TRBV6-6 and J usage is TRBJ1-3, with D possibly being TRBD1 (5 bases). Per the germline V gene, CDR1 is MNHNY and CDR2 is SVGAGI (reference sequence). The CDR3 contains 14 residues. V was shortened by 2 bases and J by 4 bases, with 9 bases between the two germline ends. For the CDR3, the DNA is TGTGCCAGCAGTTACACGACAGAGGGAAACACCATATATTTT. This encodes CASSYTTEGNTIYF.

On this clonotype: A much bigger clone sits one base away, suggesting this may be a read error. The chain employs TRBV20-1 and TRBJ2-2; D is tentatively TRBD1 or TRBD2 (5 bases each). With 7 bases removed from V and 3 bases from J, the gap between germline ends came to 18 bases. This CDR3 has 15 amino acids. Germline loops: CDR1 DFQATT, CDR2 SNEGSKA (reference sequence). The CDR3 DNA is TGCAGTGTTTCTTACGGGACGCTGGACACCGGGGAGCTGTTTTTT. Protein: CSVSYGTLDTGELFF.

This clonotype was seen ten or more times. CDR3 protein: CASTEGYLRSYEQYF. The CDR3 DNA is TGTGCCAGCACCGAAGGCTACCTCAGGTCCTACGAGCAGTACTTC. The chain joins TRBV2 to TRBJ2-7, with D hard to call. The V gene's germline CDR1 is SNHLY and CDR2 FYNNEI. The V gene lost 7 bases and the J gene lost 1 base, with 17 bases spanning the gap. This CDR3 spans 15 amino acids.

This sequence joins TRBV12-3 or TRBV12-4 and TRBJ1-1; no reliable D call. V was cut by 7 bases and J by 8 bases, with 14 bases left in between. The CDR3 has 12 amino acids. Here the CDR3 reads CASNLGLGEAFF. DNA of the CDR3: TGTGCCAGCAATCTTGGACTGGGGGAAGCTTTCTTT.

This clonotype appeared many times. The chain employs TRBV27 and TRBJ2-3; the D is unclear. Germline-derived CDR1 and CDR2 are MNHEY and SMNVEV (reference sequence). Trimming stripped 5 bases from V and 4 bases from J, with 19 bases between. This CDR3 contains 16 residues. CDR3 sequence reads: CASSPLRTMYPDTQYF. The CDR3 bases are TGTGCCAGCAGTCCTCTCCGGACGATGTATCCAGATACGCAGTATTTT.

This clonotype was picked up a small number of times. The chain joins TRBV4-3 to TRBJ1-2, with 9 bases aligning to TRBD1. This CDR3 spans 15 amino acids. Trimming at V came to 3 bases and at J to 6 bases, leaving 8 bases not matched to a gene. The germline V gene has CDR1 LGHNA and CDR2 YSLEER. The DNA of the CDR3 is TGCGCCAGCAGCCACACGACAGGGGGGCAAAATGGCTACACCTTC. Translating it yields CASSHTTGGQNGYTF.

This clonotype was observed a handful of times. The genes are TRBV20-1 and TRBJ2-7; D is possibly TRBD1 (7 bases). Germline CDR1 and CDR2: DFQATT and SNEGSKA (reference sequence). The CDR3 is made up of 15 amino acids. Trimming cost V 5 bases and J 3 bases, with 20 bases left between them. This CDR3 reads CSARQGLQRFYEQYF. The CDR3 bases are TGCAGTGCTCGACAGGGACTTCAAAGATTCTACGAGCAGTACTTC.

The sample holds a few counts of this clonotype. The chain joins TRBV28 to TRBJ2-7, with unresolved D. Trimming removed 6 bases from V and 3 bases from J, with 9 bases in between. This CDR3 has 12 residues. CDR1 is MDHEN, CDR2 SYDVKM, per germline. Here the CDR3 DNA reads TGTGCCAGCAGCCTCACTAACTACGAGCAGTACTTC. Translated, it gives CASSLTNYEQYF.

This clonotype was found many times. The chain couples TRBV28 to TRBJ1-5; D is ambiguous. The CDR3 has 12 amino acids. V was shortened by 5 bases and J by 4 bases, with 6 bases between the two germline ends. Per the germline V gene, CDR1 is MDHEN and CDR2 is SYDVKM. The CDR3 loop is CASSPINQPQHF. The CDR3 bases are TGTGCCAGCAGTCCGATAAATCAGCCCCAGCATTTT.

Concerning this clonotype: One end of the junction does not line up with germline, which may come from a read error. The rearrangement uses TRBV18 and TRBJ2-1; 11 bases align to TRBD1. The length of the CDR3 is 15 residues. Germline V gene sequence: CDR1 KGHSH, CDR2 LQKENI. For the CDR3, the DNA is TGTGCCAGCCCACCAGGGACAGGGGGTAGAAATGAGCAGTTCTTC. It specifies CASPPGTGGRNEQFF.

This chain uses TRBV2 with TRBJ2-2; D not resolved. Trimming took 7 bases from V and 3 from J, leaving 15 bases between them. This CDR3 comprises 15 residues. Germline V gene lookup returns CDR1 SNHLY and CDR2 FYNNEI. CDR3: CASTERRLDTGELFF. DNA of the CDR3: TGTGCCAGCACCGAAAGGAGACTGGACACCGGGGAGCTGTTTTTT. The complete variable domain, with remaining parts taken from reference TRBV2 and TRBJ2-2, reads EPEVTQTPSHQVTQMGQEVILRCVPISNHLYFYWYRQILGQKVEFLVSFYNNEISEKSEIFDDQFSVERPDGSNFTLKIRSTKLEDSAMYFCASTERRLDTGELFFGEGSRLTVL.

The J gene is TRBJ2-5, the V gene TRBV7-2, with D hard to call. There are 13 residues in the CDR3. The ends were cut back, 3 bases at V and 0 bases at J, with 5 bases in the middle. Germline V gives CDR1 SGHTA, CDR2 FQGNSA. CDR3 bases: TGTGCCAGCAGCTTTGCAGACCAAGAGACCCAGTACTTC. Protein product: CASSFADQETQYF. The whole variable domain, filled in from reference TRBV7-2 and TRBJ2-5, reads GAGVSQSPSNKVTEKGKDVELRCDPISGHTALYWYRQSLGQGLEFLIYFQGNSAPDKSGLPSDRFSAERTGGSVSTLTIQRTQQEDSAVYLCASSFADQETQYFGPGTRLLVL.